This T cell receptor (beta chain) derives from a study of T cells in Graves' hyperthyroidism and ophthalmopathy. This clonotype was detected ten times or more. The CDR3 is 16 amino acids. The germline gives CDR1 MNHEY, CDR2 SMNVEV (reference sequence). V trimming: 1 base; J trimming: 0 bases; junction bases outside the gene matches: 3. Researchers amplified the TCR beta CDR3 regions from RNA transcripts. A set of HTBI primers served as the primers for a first-round RT-PCR of the TCR CDR3. TCRdb analysed the multiplex PCR reads with MiXCR anew, one entry per CDR3 protein. Counted here are about 130,000 distinct CDR3 sequences, approximately 24% occurring once; the ten biggest clones make up more than 60%.

Sequencing was done on a sample of blood. This TCR was sampled from a woman between 45 and 60 years old with Graves' hyperthyroidism that later progressed to Graves' ophthalmopathy. The chain has TRBV27 and TRBJ2-3; 8 bases map to TRBD2. The CDR3 protein is CASSLWASGSTDTQYF. In DNA form, the CDR3 reads TGTGCCAGCAGTTTATGGGCTAGCGGGAGCACAGATACGCAGTATTTT.